This T cell receptor (beta chain) was identified in a study of CD8+CD57+ T cells in acquired aplastic anemia. Study summary: Yields of DNA that came from sorted CD4+ and CD8+ cells averaged about 2.9 ug. There were 10 million or so reads, on average, for CD4+ cells from healthy donors. Study-wide findings and caveats: Common to patients and controls were approximately 30 CD8+ CDR3 sequences.

This clonotype is medium-sized. The target antigen is unknown. The use of genomic DNA as template underpinned the TCR beta VDJ and CDR3 profiling. TCRdb recomputed calls from the reads with MiXCR, one row per CDR3 protein. The sample shows fewer than 70,000 distinct CDR3 sequences, 54% of them seen only once. The CDR3 extends over 13 amino acids. V was pared by 3 bases and J by 6 bases, with 12 bases between. Germline V gene lookup returns CDR1 LNHDA and CDR2 SQIVND (reference sequence). This TCR derives from a human donor in good health, serving as a control. The chain employs TRBV19 and TRBJ2-7; tentatively, D is TRBD2 (5 bases). The sample was sorted CD4+, CD8+, or CD8+CD57+ T cells (not recorded which) from PBMCs. The CDR3 DNA sequence: TGTGCCAGTAGTATCGGCGCTAGCTCCGAGCAGTACTTC. Translated, it gives CASSIGASSEQYF.